Sequencing of this TCR beta chain was carried out in a study of blood T cells in healthy people across ages. General study points: PBMCs went unsorted, and a conclusive naive versus antigen-experienced comparison was therefore prevented. While age rose, TCR beta diversity per million T cells dropped in a roughly linear way.

With a J-beta primer mix and a sample-barcoded 5' primer, a second PCR ran roughly 6 to 12 cycles. MiXCR, run by TCRdb on the 5' RACE reads, gives a single entry per CDR3 protein. The data contain roughly 2 million distinct CDR3 sequences, 49% of them singletons. The sample holds one count of this clonotype. What it binds is not known. Germline trimming cut 1 base from V and 4 bases from J; bases unmatched to any gene: 9. The CDR3 runs to 17 residues. Germline CDR1 is DFQATT and CDR2 is SNEGSKA (reference sequence). The sample, approximately 10 milliliters of peripheral blood, was drawn from each donor. Per sample, extraction of total RNA gave at least 5.5 micrograms in every case.

The rearrangement joins TRBV20-1 to TRBJ2-3; 12 bases agree with TRBD2. This TCR derives from a woman in her thirties or forties in good health. Sample: blood. CDR3 nucleotides: TGCAGTGCTAGAGCCGCTGAGCTAGCGGGGGGGCCAGATACGCAGTATTTT. Protein sequence: CSARAAELAGGPDTQYF.